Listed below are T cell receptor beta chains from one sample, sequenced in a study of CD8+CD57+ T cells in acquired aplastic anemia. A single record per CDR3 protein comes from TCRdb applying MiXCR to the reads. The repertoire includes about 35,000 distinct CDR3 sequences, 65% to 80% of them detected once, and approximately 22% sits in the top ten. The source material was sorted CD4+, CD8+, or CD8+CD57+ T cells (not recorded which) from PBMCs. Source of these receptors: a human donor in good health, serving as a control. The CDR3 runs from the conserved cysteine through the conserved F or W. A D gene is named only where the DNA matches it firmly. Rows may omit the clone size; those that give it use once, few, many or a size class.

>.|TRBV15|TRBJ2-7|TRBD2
CAASSGTSYEQYF
TGTGCCGCCAGCAGCGGGACCTCCTACGAGCAGTACTTC
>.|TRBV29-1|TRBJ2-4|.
CSVTLGSGKNIQYF
TGCAGCGTCACCCTGGGGAGCGGCAAAAACATTCAGTACTTC
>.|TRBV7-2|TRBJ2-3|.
CASKRGASTDTQYF
TGTGCCAGCAAAAGGGGGGCGAGCACAGATACGCAGTATTTT
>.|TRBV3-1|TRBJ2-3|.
CASRGTADTQYF
TGTGCCAGCAGAGGGACGGCAGATACGCAGTATTTT
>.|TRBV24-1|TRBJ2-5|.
CATSGRSQQETQYF
TGTGCCACCAGTGGGAGGAGCCAGCAAGAGACCCAGTACTTC
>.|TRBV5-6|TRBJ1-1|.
CASSLGDNEIEAFF
TGTGCCAGCAGCTTGGGGGATAACGAGATTGAAGCTTTCTTT
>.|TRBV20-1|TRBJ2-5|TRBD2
CSARGGTSGGAGETQYF
TGCAGTGCTAGAGGCGGGACTAGCGGGGGGGCCGGGGAGACCCAGTACTTC
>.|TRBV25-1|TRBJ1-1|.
CASSPPQGRNTEAFF
TGTGCCAGCAGCCCCCCACAGGGTAGGAACACTGAAGCTTTCTTT
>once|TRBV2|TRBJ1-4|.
CASRLSVPTNEKLFF
TGTGCCAGCAGGCTTTCTGTTCCAACTAATGAAAAACTGTTTTTT
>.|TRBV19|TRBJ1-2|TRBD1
CASRRDRADYGYTF
TGTGCCAGTAGGAGGGACAGGGCCGACTATGGCTACACCTTC
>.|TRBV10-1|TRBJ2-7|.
CATKGSGPTDSYEQYF
TGCGCCACAAAGGGTTCGGGGCCCACGGATTCCTACGAGCAGTACTTC
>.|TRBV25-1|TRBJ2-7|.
CASSGTGTSGEQYF
TGTGCCAGCAGCGGAACCGGGACCTCGGGAGAGCAGTACTTC
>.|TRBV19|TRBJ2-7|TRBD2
CASSTGGPLYEQYF
TGTGCCAGTAGTACGGGGGGGCCACTCTACGAGCAGTACTTC
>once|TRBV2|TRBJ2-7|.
CASAGAGVDEQYF
TGTGCCAGCGCTGGAGCTGGTGTCGACGAGCAGTACTTC
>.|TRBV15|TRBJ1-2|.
CATSFSAGDGYTF
TGTGCCACCAGCTTTTCGGCGGGGGATGGCTACACCTTC
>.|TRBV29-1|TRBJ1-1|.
CSVALETEAFF
TGCAGCGTTGCACTCGAAACTGAAGCTTTCTTT
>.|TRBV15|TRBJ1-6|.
CATGPGDYNSPLHF
TGTGCCACGGGCCCAGGGGACTATAATTCACCCCTCCACTTT
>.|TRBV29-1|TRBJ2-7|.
CSVETGSYEQYF
TGCAGCGTTGAGACGGGCTCCTACGAGCAGTACTTC
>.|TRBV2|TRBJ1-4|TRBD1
CATKNRDRDEKLFF
TGTGCCACCAAAAACCGGGACAGGGATGAAAAACTGTTTTTT
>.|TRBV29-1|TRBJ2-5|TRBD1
CSVDRDGRETQYF
TGCAGCGTGGACAGGGACGGTAGGGAGACCCAGTACTTC
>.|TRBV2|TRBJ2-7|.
CASSKMTGPYEQYF
TGTGCCAGCAGTAAAATGACGGGACCCTACGAGCAGTACTTC
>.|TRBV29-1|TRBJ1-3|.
CSVATSGNTIYF
TGCAGCGTGGCAACTTCAGGAAACACCATATATTTT
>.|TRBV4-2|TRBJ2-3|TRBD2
CASSRRSSGGATDTQYF
TGTGCCAGCAGCCGAAGATCAAGCGGGGGGGCCACAGATACGCAGTATTTT
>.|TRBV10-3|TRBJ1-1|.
CAITPRETHTEAFF
TGTGCCATCACTCCAAGGGAGACCCACACTGAAGCTTTCTTT
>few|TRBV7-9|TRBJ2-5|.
CASNRGGRETQYF
TGTGCCAGCAACAGGGGAGGTAGAGAGACCCAGTACTTC
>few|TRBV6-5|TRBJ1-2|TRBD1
CASSYSGTGSANYGYTF
TGTGCCAGCAGTTACTCTGGGACAGGGTCCGCTAACTATGGCTACACCTTC
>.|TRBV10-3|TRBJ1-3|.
CAISDRDKTSGNTIYF
TGTGCCATCAGTGACAGGGATAAAACCTCTGGAAACACCATATATTTT